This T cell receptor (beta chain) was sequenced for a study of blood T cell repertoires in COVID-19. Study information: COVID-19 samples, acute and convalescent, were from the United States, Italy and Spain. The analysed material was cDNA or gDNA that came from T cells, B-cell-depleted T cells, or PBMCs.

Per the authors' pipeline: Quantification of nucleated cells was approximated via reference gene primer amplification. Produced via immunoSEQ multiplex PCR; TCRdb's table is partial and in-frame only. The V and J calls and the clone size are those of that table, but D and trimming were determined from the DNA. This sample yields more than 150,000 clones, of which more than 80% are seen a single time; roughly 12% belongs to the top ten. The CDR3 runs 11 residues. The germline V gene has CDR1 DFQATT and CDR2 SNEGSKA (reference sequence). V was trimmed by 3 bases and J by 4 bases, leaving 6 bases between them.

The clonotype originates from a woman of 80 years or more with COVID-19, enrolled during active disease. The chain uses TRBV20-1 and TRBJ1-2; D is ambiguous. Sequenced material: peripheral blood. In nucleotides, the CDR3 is TGCAGTGCTAGTAACAGCTATGGCTACACCTTC. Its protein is CSASNSYGYTF.